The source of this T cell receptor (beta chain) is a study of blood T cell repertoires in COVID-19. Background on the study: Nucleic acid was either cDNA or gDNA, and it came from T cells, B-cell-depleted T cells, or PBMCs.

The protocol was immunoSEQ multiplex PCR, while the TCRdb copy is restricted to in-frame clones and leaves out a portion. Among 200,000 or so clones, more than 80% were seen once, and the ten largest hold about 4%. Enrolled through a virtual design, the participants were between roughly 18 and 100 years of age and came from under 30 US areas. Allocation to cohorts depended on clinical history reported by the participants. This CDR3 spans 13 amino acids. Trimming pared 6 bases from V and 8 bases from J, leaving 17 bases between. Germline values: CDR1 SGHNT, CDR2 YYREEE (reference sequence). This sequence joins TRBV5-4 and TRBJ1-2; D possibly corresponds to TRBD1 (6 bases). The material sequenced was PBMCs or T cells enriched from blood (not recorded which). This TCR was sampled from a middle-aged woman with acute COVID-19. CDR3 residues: CASTVGRGRGYTF. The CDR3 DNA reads TGTGCCAGCACCGTGGGCAGGGGACGGGGCTACACCTTC.